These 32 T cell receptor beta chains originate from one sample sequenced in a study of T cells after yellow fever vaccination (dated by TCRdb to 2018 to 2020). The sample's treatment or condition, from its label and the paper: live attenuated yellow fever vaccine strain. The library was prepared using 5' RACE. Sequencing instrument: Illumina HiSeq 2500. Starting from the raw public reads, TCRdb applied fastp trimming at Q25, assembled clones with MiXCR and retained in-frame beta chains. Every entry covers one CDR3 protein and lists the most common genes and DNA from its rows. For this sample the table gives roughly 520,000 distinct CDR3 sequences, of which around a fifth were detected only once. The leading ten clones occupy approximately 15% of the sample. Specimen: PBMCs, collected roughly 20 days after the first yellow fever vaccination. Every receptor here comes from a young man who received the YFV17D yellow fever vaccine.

Written as DNA, the CDR3 is TGCAGTGCTAGAGATCGGGCAGGGGTGGGTGAAAAACTGTTTTTT. It codes for CSARDRAGVGEKLFF. This chain uses TRBV20-1 with TRBJ1-4, with D tentatively TRBD1 (6 bases). The germline V and J ends were trimmed by 0 bases and 7 bases, with 15 bases remaining between them. This CDR3 contains 15 residues. Per the germline V gene, CDR1 is DFQATT and CDR2 is SNEGSKA (reference sequence).

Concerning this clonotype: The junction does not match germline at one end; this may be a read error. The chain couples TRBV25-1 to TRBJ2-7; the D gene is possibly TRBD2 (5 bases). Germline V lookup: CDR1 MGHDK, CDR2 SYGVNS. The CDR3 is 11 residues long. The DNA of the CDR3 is TGTGCCAGCGCCGCGGGTTACGTGCAGTACTTC. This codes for CASAAGYVQYF.

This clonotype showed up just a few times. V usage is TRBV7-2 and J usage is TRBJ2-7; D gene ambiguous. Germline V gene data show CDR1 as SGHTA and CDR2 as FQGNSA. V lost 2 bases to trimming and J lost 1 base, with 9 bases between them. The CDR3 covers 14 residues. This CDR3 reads CASSLSRTSYEQYV. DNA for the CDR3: TGTGCCAGCAGCTTAAGCAGGACGTCCTACGAGCAGTACGTC.

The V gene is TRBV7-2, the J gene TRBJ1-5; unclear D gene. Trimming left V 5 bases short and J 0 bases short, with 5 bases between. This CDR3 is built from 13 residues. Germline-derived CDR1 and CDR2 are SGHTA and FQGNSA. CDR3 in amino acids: CASSQYSNQPQHF. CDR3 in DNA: TGTGCCAGCAGCCAATATAGCAATCAGCCCCAGCATTTT. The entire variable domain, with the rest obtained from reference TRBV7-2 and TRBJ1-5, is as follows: GAGVSQSPSNKVTEKGKDVELRCDPISGHTALYWYRQSLGQGLEFLIYFQGNSAPDKSGLPSDRFSAERTGGSVSTLTIQRTQQEDSAVYLCASSQYSNQPQHFGDGTRLSIL.

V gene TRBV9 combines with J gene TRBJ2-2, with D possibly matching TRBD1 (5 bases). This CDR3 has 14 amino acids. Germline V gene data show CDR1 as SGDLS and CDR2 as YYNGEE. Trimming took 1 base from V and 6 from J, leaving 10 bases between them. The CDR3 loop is CASSVIAGSGELFF. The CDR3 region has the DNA TGTGCCAGCAGCGTAATCGCAGGGTCCGGGGAGCTGTTTTTT. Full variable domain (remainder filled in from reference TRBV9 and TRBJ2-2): DSGVTQTPKHLITATGQRVTLRCSPRSGDLSVYWYQQSLDQGLQFLIQYYNGEERAKGNILERFSAQQFPDLHSELNLSSLELGDSALYFCASSVIAGSGELFFGEGSRLTVL.

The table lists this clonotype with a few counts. The CDR3 protein is CASSGEIGQPQHF. The DNA for the CDR3 is TGTGCCAGCAGTGGCGAGATCGGACAGCCCCAGCATTTT. V gene TRBV2 combines with J gene TRBJ1-5; D unclear. Trimming removed 4 bases at V and 7 bases at J, with 11 bases between. CDR1 is SNHLY, CDR2 FYNNEI, per germline. This CDR3 has 13 residues. Combining the CDR3 with reference TRBV2 and TRBJ1-5 gives the whole variable domain EPEVTQTPSHQVTQMGQEVILRCVPISNHLYFYWYRQILGQKVEFLVSFYNNEISEKSEIFDDQFSVERPDGSNFTLKIRSTKLEDSAMYFCASSGEIGQPQHFGDGTRLSIL.

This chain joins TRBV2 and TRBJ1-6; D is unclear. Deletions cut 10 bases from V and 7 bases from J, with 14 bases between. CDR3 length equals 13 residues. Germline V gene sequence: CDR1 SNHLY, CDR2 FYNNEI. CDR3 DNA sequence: TGTGCCACTTCCGTGGGTCAAAATTCACCCCTCCACTTT. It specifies CATSVGQNSPLHF. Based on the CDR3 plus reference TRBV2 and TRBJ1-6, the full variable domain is EPEVTQTPSHQVTQMGQEVILRCVPISNHLYFYWYRQILGQKVEFLVSFYNNEISEKSEIFDDQFSVERPDGSNFTLKIRSTKLEDSAMYFCATSVGQNSPLHFGNGTRLTVT.

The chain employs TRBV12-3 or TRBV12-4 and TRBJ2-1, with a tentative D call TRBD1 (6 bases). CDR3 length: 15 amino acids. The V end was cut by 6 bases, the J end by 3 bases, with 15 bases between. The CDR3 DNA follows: TGTGCCAGCAGACTATCACAGGGCAACTACAATGAGCAGTTCTTC. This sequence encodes CASRLSQGNYNEQFF.

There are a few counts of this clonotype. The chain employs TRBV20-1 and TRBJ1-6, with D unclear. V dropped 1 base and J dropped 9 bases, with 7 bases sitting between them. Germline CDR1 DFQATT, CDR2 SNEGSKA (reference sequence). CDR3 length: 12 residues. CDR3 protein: CSARGPSSPLHF. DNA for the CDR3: TGCAGTGCTAGAGGTCCGAGTTCACCCCTCCACTTT.

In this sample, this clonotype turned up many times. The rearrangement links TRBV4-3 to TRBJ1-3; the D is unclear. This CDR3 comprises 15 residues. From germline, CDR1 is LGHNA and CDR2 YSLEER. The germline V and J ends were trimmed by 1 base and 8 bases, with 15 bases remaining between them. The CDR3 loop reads CASSQGGWRVDTIYF. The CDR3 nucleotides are TGCGCCAGCAGCCAAGGCGGTTGGAGGGTGGACACCATATATTTT.

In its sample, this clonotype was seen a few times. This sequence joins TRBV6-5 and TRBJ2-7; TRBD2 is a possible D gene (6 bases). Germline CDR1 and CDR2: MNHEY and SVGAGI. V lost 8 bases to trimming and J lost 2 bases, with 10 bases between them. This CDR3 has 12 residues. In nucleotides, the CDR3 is TGTGCCAGCCGAACGGGGGCCTACGAGCAGTACTTC. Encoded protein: CASRTGAYEQYF.

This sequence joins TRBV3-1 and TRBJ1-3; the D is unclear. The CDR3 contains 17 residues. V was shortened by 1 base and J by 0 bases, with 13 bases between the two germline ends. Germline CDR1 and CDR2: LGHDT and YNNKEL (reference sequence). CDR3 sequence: CASSQGHASNSGNTIYF. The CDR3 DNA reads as TGTGCCAGCAGCCAAGGACATGCCTCCAACTCTGGAAACACCATATATTTT.

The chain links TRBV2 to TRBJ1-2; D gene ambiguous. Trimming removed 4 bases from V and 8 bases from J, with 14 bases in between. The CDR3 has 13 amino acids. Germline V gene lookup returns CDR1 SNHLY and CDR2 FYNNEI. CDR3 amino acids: CASSVRPGNGYTF. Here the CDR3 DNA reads TGTGCCAGCAGTGTTAGACCGGGGAACGGCTACACCTTC. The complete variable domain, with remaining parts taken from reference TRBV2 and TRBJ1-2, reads EPEVTQTPSHQVTQMGQEVILRCVPISNHLYFYWYRQILGQKVEFLVSFYNNEISEKSEIFDDQFSVERPDGSNFTLKIRSTKLEDSAMYFCASSVRPGNGYTFGSGTRLTVV.

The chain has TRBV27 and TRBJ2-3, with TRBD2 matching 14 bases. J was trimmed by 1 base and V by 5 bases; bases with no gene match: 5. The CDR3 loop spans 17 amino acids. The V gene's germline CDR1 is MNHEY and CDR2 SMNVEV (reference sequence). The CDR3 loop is CASSRLAGGRRTDTQYF. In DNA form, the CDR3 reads TGTGCCAGCAGTAGACTAGCGGGGGGGCGCCGCACAGATACGCAGTATTTT.

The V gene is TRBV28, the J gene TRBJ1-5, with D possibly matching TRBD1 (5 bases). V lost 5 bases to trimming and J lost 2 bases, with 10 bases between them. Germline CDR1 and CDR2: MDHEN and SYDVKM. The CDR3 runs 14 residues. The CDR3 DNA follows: TGTGCCAGCAGTGGGGGTACGGGCAATCAGCCCCAGCATTTT. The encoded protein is CASSGGTGNQPQHF.

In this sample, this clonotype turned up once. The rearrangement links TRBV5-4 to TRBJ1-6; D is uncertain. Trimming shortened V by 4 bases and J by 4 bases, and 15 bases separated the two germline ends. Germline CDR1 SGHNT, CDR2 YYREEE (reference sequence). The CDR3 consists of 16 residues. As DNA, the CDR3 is TGTGCCAGCAGCGCGGGCGGGGTGGATTATAATTCACCCCTCCACTTT. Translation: CASSAGGVDYNSPLHF.

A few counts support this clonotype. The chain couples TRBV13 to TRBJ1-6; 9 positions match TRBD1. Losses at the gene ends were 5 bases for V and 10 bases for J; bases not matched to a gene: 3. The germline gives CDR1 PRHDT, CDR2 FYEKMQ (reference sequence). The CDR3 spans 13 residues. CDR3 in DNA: TGTGCCAGCAGCCGGGACAGGGACTCACCCCTCCACTTT. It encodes CASSRDRDSPLHF.

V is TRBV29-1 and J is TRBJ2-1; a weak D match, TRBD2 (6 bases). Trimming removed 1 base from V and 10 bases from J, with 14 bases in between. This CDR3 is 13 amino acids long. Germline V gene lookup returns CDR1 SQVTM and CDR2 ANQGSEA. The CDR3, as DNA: TGCAGCGTTGAAGTGGAGGGAAAAAAGGAGCAGTTCTTC. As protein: CSVEVEGKKEQFF.

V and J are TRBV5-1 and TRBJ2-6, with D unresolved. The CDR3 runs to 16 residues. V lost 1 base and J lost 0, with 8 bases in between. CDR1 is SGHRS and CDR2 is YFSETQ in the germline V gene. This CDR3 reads CASSLNHLSGANVLTF. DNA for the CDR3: TGCGCCAGCAGCTTGAACCACCTCTCTGGGGCCAACGTCCTGACTTTC. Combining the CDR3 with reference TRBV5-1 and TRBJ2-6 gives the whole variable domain KAGVTQTPRYLIKTRGQQVTLSCSPISGHRSVSWYQQTPGQGLQFLFEYFSETQRNKGNFPGRFSGRQFSNSRSEMNVSTLELGDSALYLCASSLNHLSGANVLTFGAGSRLTVL.

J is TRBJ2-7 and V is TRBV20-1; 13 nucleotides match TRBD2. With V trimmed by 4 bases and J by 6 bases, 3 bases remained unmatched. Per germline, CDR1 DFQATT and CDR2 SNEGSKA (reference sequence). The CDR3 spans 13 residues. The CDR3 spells CSAIGLAGVEQYF. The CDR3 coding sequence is TGCAGTGCTATTGGACTAGCGGGGGTCGAGCAGTACTTC.

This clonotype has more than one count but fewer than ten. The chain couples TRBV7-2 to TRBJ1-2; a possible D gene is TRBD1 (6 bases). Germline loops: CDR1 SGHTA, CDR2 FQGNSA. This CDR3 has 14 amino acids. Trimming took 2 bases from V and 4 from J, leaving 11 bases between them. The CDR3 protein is CASSLRRQVYGYTF. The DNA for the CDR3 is TGTGCCAGCAGCTTAAGACGACAGGTCTATGGCTACACCTTC. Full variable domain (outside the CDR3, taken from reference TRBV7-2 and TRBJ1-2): GAGVSQSPSNKVTEKGKDVELRCDPISGHTALYWYRQSLGQGLEFLIYFQGNSAPDKSGLPSDRFSAERTGGSVSTLTIQRTQQEDSAVYLCASSLRRQVYGYTFGSGTRLTVV.

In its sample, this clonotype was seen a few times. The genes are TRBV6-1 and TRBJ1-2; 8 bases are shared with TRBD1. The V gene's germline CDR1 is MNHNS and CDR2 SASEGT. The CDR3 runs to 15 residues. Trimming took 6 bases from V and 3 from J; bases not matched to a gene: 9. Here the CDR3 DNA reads TGTGCCAGCAGGTCCCAGGGGGCAATACACTATGGCTACACCTTC. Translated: CASRSQGAIHYGYTF.

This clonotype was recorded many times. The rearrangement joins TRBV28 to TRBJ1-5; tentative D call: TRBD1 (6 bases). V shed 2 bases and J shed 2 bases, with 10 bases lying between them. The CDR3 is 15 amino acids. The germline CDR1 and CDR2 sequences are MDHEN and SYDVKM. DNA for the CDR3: TGTGCCAGCAGTTTAGGCGGGGGCGGCAATCAGCCCCAGCATTTT. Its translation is CASSLGGGGNQPQHF.

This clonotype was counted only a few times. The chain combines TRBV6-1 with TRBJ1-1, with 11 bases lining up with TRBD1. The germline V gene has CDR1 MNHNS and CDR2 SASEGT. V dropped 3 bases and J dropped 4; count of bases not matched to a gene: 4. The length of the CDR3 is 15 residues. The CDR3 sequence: CASSELDRGLTEAFF. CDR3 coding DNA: TGTGCCAGCAGTGAGTTGGACAGGGGGCTCACTGAAGCTTTCTTT.

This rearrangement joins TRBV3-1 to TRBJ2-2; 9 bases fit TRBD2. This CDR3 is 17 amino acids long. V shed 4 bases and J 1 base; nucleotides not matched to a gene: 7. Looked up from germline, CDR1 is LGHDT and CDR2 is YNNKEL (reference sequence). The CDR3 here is CASSPKLLAGNTGELFF. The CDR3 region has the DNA TGTGCCAGCAGCCCGAAGCTACTAGCGGGGAACACCGGGGAGCTGTTTTTT.

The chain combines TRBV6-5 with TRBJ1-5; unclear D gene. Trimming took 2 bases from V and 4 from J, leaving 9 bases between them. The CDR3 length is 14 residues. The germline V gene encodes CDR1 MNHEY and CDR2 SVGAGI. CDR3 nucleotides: TGTGCCAGCAGTTACCTGGGGTTAAATCAGCCCCAGCATTTT. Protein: CASSYLGLNQPQHF.

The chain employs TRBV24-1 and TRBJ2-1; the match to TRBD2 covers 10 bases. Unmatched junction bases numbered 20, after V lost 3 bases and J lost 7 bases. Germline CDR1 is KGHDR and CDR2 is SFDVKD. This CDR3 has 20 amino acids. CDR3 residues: CATSDDPRQGLAGVRNEQFF. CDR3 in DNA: TGTGCCACCAGTGATGACCCAAGACAGGGTCTAGCGGGGGTTCGGAATGAGCAGTTCTTC.

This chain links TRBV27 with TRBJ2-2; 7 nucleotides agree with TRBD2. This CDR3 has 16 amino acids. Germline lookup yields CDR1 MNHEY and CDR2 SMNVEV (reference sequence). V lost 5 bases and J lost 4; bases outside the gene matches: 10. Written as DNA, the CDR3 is TGTGCCAGCAGTCCAGCCCCAGGCGGGGGCACCGGGGAGCTGTTTTTT. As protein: CASSPAPGGGTGELFF.

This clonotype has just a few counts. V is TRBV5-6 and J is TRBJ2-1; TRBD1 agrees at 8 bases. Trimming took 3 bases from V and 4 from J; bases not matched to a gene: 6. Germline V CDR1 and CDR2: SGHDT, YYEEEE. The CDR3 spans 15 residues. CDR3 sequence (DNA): TGTGCCAGCAGCTCGGACAGGGCGGGTTACAATGAGCAGTTCTTC. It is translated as CASSSDRAGYNEQFF.

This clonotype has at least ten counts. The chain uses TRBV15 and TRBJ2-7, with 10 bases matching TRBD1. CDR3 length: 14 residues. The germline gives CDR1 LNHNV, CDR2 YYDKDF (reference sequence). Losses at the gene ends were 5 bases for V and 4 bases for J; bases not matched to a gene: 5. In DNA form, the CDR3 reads TGTGCCACCAGCCCCGACAGGGGGCCTTACGAGCAGTACTTC. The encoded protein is CATSPDRGPYEQYF. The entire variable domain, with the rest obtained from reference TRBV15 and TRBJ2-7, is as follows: DAMVIQNPRYQVTQFGKPVTLSCSQTLNHNVMYWYQQKSSQAPKLLFHYYDKDFNNEADTPDNFQSRRPNTSFCFLDIRSPGLGDTAMYLCATSPDRGPYEQYFGPGTRLTVT.

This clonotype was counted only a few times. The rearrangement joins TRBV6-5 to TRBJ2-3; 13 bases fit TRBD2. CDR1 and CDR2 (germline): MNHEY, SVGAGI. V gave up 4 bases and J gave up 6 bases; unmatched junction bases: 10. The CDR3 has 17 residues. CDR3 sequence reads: CASSFGTSGALGDTQYF. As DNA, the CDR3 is TGTGCCAGCAGTTTCGGGACTAGCGGGGCCTTGGGGGATACGCAGTATTTT.

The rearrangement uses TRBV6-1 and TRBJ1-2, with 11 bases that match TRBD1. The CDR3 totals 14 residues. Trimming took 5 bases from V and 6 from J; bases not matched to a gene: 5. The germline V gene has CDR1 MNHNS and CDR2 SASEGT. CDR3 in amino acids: CASSPWTGGDGYTF. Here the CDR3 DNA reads TGTGCCAGCAGTCCTTGGACAGGGGGCGATGGCTACACCTTC.